There are a few counts of the clone carrying this T cell receptor (beta chain). Its antigen is as yet unknown. cDNA synthesis used the whole RNA isolate, giving expressed TCRB sequences. Method: immunoSEQ multiplex PCR; TCRdb's copy keeps in-frame clones and lacks some. The sample lists 150,000 to 190,000 clones, under 13% seen once, with roughly 0.5% in the top ten. This sample stems from a study of beta chain features in type 1 diabetes. The study's findings and limits: Type 1 diabetes patients had TCRB CDR3s that were shorter (moderately but significantly so) in all four CD4+ subsets.

Germline CDR1 and CDR2: SGHRS and YFSETQ. This CDR3 region has 14 residues. Trimming removed 1 base from V and 5 bases from J; junction bases left unmatched: 6. Sequencing was performed on central memory CD4+ T cells from blood. This receptor was obtained from a young man with type 1 diabetes. The rearrangement joins TRBV5-1 to TRBJ2-7, with 7 bases fitting TRBD1. The CDR3 bases are TGCGCCAGCAGCTTGTCGACAGGGAGCGACGAGCAGTACTTC. Protein sequence: CASSLSTGSDEQYF.